Shown below are 7 T cell receptor beta chains from a single sample sequenced in a study of control samples from healthy donors and cancer patients. Assay: immunoSEQ multiplex PCR; the TCRdb copy retains only in-frame clones and omits some. The sample has about 70,000 clones; around four fifths are singletons. Sequenced sample: PBMCs. The receptors come from a woman in her 50s with lung cancer.

This chain links TRBV30 with TRBJ2-7, with 7 bases fitting TRBD2. Germline V gives CDR1 GTSNPN, CDR2 SVGIG (reference sequence). There are 13 residues in the CDR3. After removal of 4 bases from V and 3 bases from J, the junction contained 6 bases not matched to a gene. The CDR3 loop is CAWNPGDYYEQYF. CDR3 sequence (DNA): TGTGCCTGGAACCCCGGGGACTACTACGAGCAGTACTTC.

At least ten counts were recorded for this clone. This chain uses TRBV11-2 with TRBJ1-2; D call uncertain. Germline V CDR1 and CDR2: SGHAT, FQNNGV. The CDR3 contains 14 residues. Between the trimmed V and J ends, which lost 1 base and 1 base, there was a span of 7 bases. The CDR3 loop is CASSLGQSNYGYTF. CDR3 sequence (DNA): TGTGCCAGCAGCTTAGGGCAGAGTAACTATGGCTACACCTTC.

The chain has TRBV9 and TRBJ2-5; 11 nucleotides match TRBD2. CDR1 is SGDLS and CDR2 is YYNGEE in the germline V gene. V was clipped by 5 bases and J by 5 bases; unmatched bases: 14. This CDR3 has 17 amino acids. The DNA for the CDR3 is TGTGCCAGCAGTTCTTATAAACCGGGACTAGCGGACGAGACCCAGTACTTC. It is translated as CASSSYKPGLADETQYF.

This clone was seen a handful of times. The gene calls are TRBV6-2 or TRBV6-3 and TRBJ2-1; D call uncertain. The germline CDR1 and CDR2 sequences are MNHEY and SVGEGT. V dropped 5 bases and J dropped 4 bases, with 9 bases sitting between them. The CDR3 is made up of 13 amino acids. The CDR3 loop is CASSLSRYNEQFF. CDR3 sequence (DNA): TGTGCCAGCAGTCTCTCTAGGTACAATGAGCAGTTCTTC.

V gene TRBV18 combines with J gene TRBJ1-5; the D is unclear. With 2 bases removed from V and 4 bases from J, the gap between germline ends came to 6 bases. CDR3 length: 13 amino acids. From germline, CDR1 is KGHSH and CDR2 LQKENI. The CDR3 bases are TGTGCCAGCTCACCAGAAAAAAATCAGCCCCAGCATTTT. It yields the protein CASSPEKNQPQHF.

CDR3 DNA: TGTGCCAGCAGTTCTTTGTCCGGGACAGGGAACACTGAAGCTTTCTTT. It translates to CASSSLSGTGNTEAFF. The V call is TRBV6-5, the J call TRBJ1-1; TRBD1 aligns across 8 bases. The ends lost 4 bases at V and 1 base at J; junction bases unmatched: 8. The CDR3 consists of 16 residues. Germline V gives CDR1 MNHEY, CDR2 SVGAGI.

The gene calls are TRBV28 and TRBJ2-3; 10 positions agree with TRBD2. The CDR3 contains 18 residues. The V gene end was trimmed by 1 base and the J gene end by 1 base; junction bases not matched to a gene: 8. Germline CDR1 and CDR2: MDHEN and SYDVKM. The CDR3 reads CASSLFPSGGGGTDTQYF. CDR3 bases: TGTGCCAGCAGTTTATTTCCTAGCGGGGGAGGAGGCACAGATACGCAGTATTTT.